The 5 T cell receptor beta chains below come from one sample, sequenced in a study of T cell responses to AZD1222 COVID-19 vaccine. The table came from immunoSEQ multiplex PCR; TCRdb's copy has only in-frame clones and leaves some out. Of around 100,000 clones in the sample, roughly 88% were seen once. Sequenced here: peripheral blood, sampled on day 0 of AZD1222 vaccination. Receptors were obtained from an adult in good health.

This rearrangement joins TRBV5-1 to TRBJ1-2; D remains ambiguous. The V end lost 4 bases, the J end lost 3 bases, and 10 bases lay between the germline ends. Per germline, CDR1 SGHRS and CDR2 YFSETQ. CDR3 length: 13 amino acids. The CDR3 DNA sequence: TGCGCCAGCAGCCCGGATGGAGACTATGGCTACACCTTC. This sequence encodes CASSPDGDYGYTF.

This sequence joins TRBV10-3 and TRBJ2-1; no reliable D call. Germline V gene lookup returns CDR1 ENHRY and CDR2 SYGVKD. Trimming took 4 bases from V and 6 from J, leaving 4 bases between them. This CDR3 spans 11 amino acids. CDR3 loop: CAISGSNEQFF. The CDR3 DNA follows: TGTGCCATCAGTGGATCCAATGAGCAGTTCTTC.

This sequence joins TRBV4-2 and TRBJ2-3, with 9 bases lining up with TRBD1. The CDR3 totals 15 residues. After removal of 2 bases from V and 6 bases from J, the junction contained 6 bases not matched to a gene. The germline V gene encodes CDR1 LGHNA and CDR2 YNFKEQ. CDR3: CASSQFTGGDDTQYF. The CDR3 DNA reads as TGTGCCAGCAGCCAATTTACAGGGGGCGATGATACGCAGTATTTT.

The chain has TRBV5-6 and TRBJ2-5, with D unclear. The CDR3 runs to 12 residues. The germline V gene encodes CDR1 SGHDT and CDR2 YYEEEE. Trimming took 2 bases from V and 7 from J, leaving 9 bases between them. The CDR3 DNA follows: TGTGCCAGCAGCTTTCGGACGGGGACCCAGTACTTC. Translation: CASSFRTGTQYF. The full variable domain, completed using reference TRBV5-6 and TRBJ2-5, is DAGVTQSPTHLIKTRGQQVTLRCSPKSGHDTVSWYQQALGQGPQFIFQYYEEEERQRGNFPDRFSGHQFPNYSSELNVNALLLGDSALYLCASSFRTGTQYFGPGTRLLVL.

This chain uses TRBV7-9 with TRBJ1-6; 11 positions agree with TRBD1. Germline V gene sequence: CDR1 SEHNR, CDR2 FQNEAQ (reference sequence). The CDR3 length is 14 residues. Losses at the gene ends were 6 bases for V and 7 bases for J; bases not matched to a gene: 2. DNA for the CDR3: TGTGCCAGCAGAAGGGACAGGGGGAATTCACCCCTCCACTTT. This codes for CASRRDRGNSPLHF.